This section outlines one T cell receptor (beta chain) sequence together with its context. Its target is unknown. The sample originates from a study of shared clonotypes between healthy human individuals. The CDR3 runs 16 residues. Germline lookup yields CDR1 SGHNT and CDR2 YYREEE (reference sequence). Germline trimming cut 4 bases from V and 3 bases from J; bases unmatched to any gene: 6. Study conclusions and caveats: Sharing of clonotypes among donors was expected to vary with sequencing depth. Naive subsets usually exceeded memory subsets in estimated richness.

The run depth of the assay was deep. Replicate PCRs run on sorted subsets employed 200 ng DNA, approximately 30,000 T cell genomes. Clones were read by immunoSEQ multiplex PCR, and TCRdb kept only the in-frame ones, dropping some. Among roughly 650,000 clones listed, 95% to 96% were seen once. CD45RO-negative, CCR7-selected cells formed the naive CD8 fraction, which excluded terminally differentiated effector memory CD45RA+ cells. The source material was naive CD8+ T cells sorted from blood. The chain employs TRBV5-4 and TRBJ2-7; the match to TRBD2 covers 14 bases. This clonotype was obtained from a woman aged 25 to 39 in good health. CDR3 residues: CASSSQGLAGVYEQYF. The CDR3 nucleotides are TGTGCCAGCAGCAGCCAGGGACTAGCGGGAGTCTACGAGCAGTACTTC. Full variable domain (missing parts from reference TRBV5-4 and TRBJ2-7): ETGVTQSPTHLIKTRGQQVTLRCSSQSGHNTVSWYQQALGQGPQFIFQYYREEENGRGNFPPRFSGLQFPNYSSELNVNALELDDSALYLCASSSQGLAGVYEQYFGPGTRLTVT.